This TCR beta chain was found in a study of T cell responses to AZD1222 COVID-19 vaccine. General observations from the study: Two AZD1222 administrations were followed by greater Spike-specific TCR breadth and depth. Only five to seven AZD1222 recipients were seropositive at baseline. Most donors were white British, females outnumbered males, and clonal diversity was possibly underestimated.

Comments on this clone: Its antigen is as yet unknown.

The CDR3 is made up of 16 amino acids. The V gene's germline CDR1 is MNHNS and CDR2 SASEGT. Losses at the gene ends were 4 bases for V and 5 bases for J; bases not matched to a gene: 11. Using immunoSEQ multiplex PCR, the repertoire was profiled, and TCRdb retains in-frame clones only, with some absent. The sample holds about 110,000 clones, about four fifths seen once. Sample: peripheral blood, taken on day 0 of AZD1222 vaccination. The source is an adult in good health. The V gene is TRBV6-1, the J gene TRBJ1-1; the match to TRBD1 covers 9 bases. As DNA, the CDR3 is TGTGCCAGCAGTGTCCGGACAGGGGCCCGGAATACTGAAGCTTTCTTT. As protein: CASSVRTGARNTEAFF.